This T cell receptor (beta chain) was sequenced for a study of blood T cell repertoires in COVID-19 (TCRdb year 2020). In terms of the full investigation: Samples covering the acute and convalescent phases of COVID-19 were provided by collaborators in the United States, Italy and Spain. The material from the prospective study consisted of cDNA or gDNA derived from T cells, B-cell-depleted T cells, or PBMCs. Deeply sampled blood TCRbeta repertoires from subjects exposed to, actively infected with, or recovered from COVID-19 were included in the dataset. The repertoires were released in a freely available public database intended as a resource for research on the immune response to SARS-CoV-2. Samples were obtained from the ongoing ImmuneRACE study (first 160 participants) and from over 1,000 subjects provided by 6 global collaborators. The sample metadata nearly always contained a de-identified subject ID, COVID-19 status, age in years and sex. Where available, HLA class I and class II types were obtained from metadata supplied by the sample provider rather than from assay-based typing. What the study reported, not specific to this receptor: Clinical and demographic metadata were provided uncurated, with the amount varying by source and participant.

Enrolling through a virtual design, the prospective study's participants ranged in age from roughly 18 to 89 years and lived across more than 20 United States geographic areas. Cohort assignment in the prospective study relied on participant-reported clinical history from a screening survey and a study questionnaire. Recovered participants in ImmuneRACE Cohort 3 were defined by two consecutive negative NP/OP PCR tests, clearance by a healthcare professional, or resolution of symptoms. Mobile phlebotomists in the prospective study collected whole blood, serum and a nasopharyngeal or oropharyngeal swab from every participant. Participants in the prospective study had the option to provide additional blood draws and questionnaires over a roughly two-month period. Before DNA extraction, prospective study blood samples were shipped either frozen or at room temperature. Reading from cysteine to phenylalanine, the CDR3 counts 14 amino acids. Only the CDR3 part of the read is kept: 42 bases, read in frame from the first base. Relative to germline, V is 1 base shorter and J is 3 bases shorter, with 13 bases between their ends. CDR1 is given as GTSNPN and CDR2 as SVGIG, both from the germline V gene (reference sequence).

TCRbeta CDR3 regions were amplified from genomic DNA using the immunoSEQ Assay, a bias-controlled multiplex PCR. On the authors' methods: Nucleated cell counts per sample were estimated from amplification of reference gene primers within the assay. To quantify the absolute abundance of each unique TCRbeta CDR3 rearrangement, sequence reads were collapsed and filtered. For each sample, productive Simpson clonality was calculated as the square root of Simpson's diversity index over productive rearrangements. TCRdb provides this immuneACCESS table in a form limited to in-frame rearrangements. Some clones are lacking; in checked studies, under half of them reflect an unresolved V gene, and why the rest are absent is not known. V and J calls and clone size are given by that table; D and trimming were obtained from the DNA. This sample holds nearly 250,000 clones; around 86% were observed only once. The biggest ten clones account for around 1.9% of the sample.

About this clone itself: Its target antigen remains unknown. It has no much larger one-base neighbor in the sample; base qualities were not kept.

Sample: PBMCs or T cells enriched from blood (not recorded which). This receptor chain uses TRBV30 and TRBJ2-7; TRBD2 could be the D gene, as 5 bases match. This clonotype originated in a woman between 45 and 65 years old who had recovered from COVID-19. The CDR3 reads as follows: CAWSGVSAHYEQYF. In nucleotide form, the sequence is TGTGCCTGGAGTGGGGTTAGCGCCCACTACGAGCAGTACTTC. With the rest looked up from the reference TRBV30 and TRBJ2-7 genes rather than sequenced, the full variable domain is SQTIHQWPATLVQPVGSPLSLECTVEGTSNPNLYWYRQAAGRGLQLLFYSVGIGQISSEVPQNLSASRPQDRQFILSSKKLLLSDSGFYLCAWSGVSAHYEQYFGPGTRLTVT.